The 22 T cell receptor beta chains below come from one sample, sequenced in a study of T cell changes during pregnancy in multiple sclerosis. Here immunoSEQ multiplex PCR was the method, and the copy in TCRdb shows in-frame clones only, minus some. The sample lists some 60,000 clones; roughly nine tenths were seen once. The input for sequencing was CD4+ T cells from peripheral blood mononuclear cells, taken in the third trimester of pregnancy. All receptors derive from a female donor with multiple sclerosis, enrolled in a pregnancy study.

In this sample, this clone turned up once. The V gene is TRBV5-6, the J gene TRBJ1-1; 8 bases align to TRBD1. The CDR3 is 15 residues long. V shed 4 bases, J shed 0 bases, and the junction held 5 bases outside the gene matches. In germline, CDR1 is SGHDT, CDR2 YYEEEE. The CDR3 bases are TGTGCCAGCAGCCTAGGGACAGGAGTGAACACTGAAGCTTTCTTT. Amino acid sequence: CASSLGTGVNTEAFF.

The V gene is TRBV5-1, the J gene TRBJ1-4; TRBD1 matches 7 bases. The CDR3 spans 16 residues. Trimming cost V 0 bases and J 0 bases; bases outside gene matches: 2. Germline CDR1 reads SGHRS; CDR2 reads YFSETQ. This CDR3 is CASSLGQGSTNEKLFF. The CDR3 DNA reads TGCGCCAGCAGCTTGGGACAGGGCTCAACTAATGAAAAACTGTTTTTT.

The chain couples TRBV6-4 to TRBJ1-5, with TRBD1 matching over 7 bases. V was pared by 2 bases and J by 5 bases, with 0 bases of the junction left unmatched. CDR1 and CDR2 (germline): MRHNA, SNTAGT. The CDR3 covers 13 residues. Here the CDR3 DNA reads TGTGCCAGCAGTGACCAGGGGGATCAGCCCCAGCATTTT. Its protein is CASSDQGDQPQHF.

The V call is TRBV19, the J call TRBJ1-2, with D uncertain. Germline loops: CDR1 LNHDA, CDR2 SQIVND (reference sequence). The CDR3 totals 13 residues. V lost 3 bases to trimming and J lost 4 bases, with 9 bases between them. The CDR3 sequence is CASSIPGSYGYTF. CDR3 in DNA: TGTGCCAGTAGTATCCCAGGATCCTATGGCTACACCTTC.

The chain joins TRBV5-6 to TRBJ1-4, with 8 positions matching TRBD1. V was clipped by 0 bases and J by 8 bases; unmatched bases: 6. The germline V gene has CDR1 SGHDT and CDR2 YYEEEE. The CDR3 totals 15 residues. CDR3 loop: CASSLGTGRKEKLFF. The DNA for the CDR3 is TGTGCCAGCAGCTTGGGGACAGGGCGAAAAGAAAAACTGTTTTTT.

This clone occurred a few times. The chain has TRBV6-5 and TRBJ1-6; tentative D call: TRBD1 (6 bases). The CDR3 extends over 14 amino acids. Germline lookup yields CDR1 MNHEY and CDR2 SVGAGI. Trimming removed 6 bases from V and 8 bases from J, with 14 bases in between. In DNA form, the CDR3 reads TGTGCCAGCAGACCCACAGGGATCGATTCACCCCTCCACTTT. It is translated as CASRPTGIDSPLHF.

CDR3 sequence: CASSFQQNSYEQYF. The CDR3 region has the DNA TGTGCCAGCAGCTTTCAACAAAATTCCTACGAGCAGTACTTC. J is TRBJ2-7 and V is TRBV9, with unresolved D. Germline CDR1 and CDR2: SGDLS and YYNGEE. CDR3 length: 14 amino acids. V lost 4 bases to trimming and J lost 1 base, with 12 bases between them. The full variable domain, rest sourced from reference TRBV9 and TRBJ2-7, is DSGVTQTPKHLITATGQRVTLRCSPRSGDLSVYWYQQSLDQGLQFLIQYYNGEERAKGNILERFSAQQFPDLHSELNLSSLELGDSALYFCASSFQQNSYEQYFGPGTRLTVT.

The J gene is TRBJ2-3, the V gene TRBV27; 10 positions agree with TRBD2. The CDR3 loop spans 16 amino acids. CDR1 MNHEY and CDR2 SMNVEV come from the germline V gene (reference sequence). V was pared by 6 bases and J by 2 bases, with 8 bases of the junction left unmatched. The CDR3 region is CASSILAGAYTDTQYF. The CDR3 coding sequence is TGTGCCAGCAGCATCCTAGCGGGAGCATACACAGATACGCAGTATTTT.

The V and J genes are TRBV7-2 and TRBJ1-5, with 9 bases identical to TRBD1. The germline gives CDR1 SGHTA, CDR2 FQGNSA. Trimming removed 4 bases from V and 2 bases from J; junction bases left unmatched: 6. The CDR3 is made up of 16 amino acids. Here the CDR3 DNA reads TGTGCCAGCAGCTGGGGGACAGGGATAGGCAATCAGCCCCAGCATTTT. Encoded protein: CASSWGTGIGNQPQHF.

The chain joins TRBV7-9 to TRBJ1-1; D not certain. This CDR3 spans 14 amino acids. The V gene's germline CDR1 is SEHNR and CDR2 FQNEAQ (reference sequence). The V end lost 6 bases, the J end lost 5 bases, and 16 bases lay between the germline ends. CDR3 DNA: TGTGCCAGCAGTCAACTGGCAGGATCGACTGAAGCTTTCTTT. Its translation: CASSQLAGSTEAFF. The entire variable domain, with the rest obtained from reference TRBV7-9 and TRBJ1-1, is as follows: DTGVSQNPRHKITKRGQNVTFRCDPISEHNRLYWYRQTLGQGPEFLTYFQNEAQLEKSRLLSDRFSAERPKGSFSTLEIQRTEQGDSAMYLCASSQLAGSTEAFFGQGTRLTVV.

The CDR3 nucleotides read TGTGCCAGCAGGCGGGATAATTCACCCCTCCACTTT. It translates to CASRRDNSPLHF. V and J are TRBV5-4 and TRBJ1-6; no firm D call. V lost 5 bases to trimming and J lost 5 bases, with 5 bases between them. The CDR3 loop spans 12 amino acids. Looked up from germline, CDR1 is SGHNT and CDR2 is YYREEE (reference sequence).

The gene calls are TRBV29-1 and TRBJ1-2; TRBD1 aligns across 7 bases. Germline CDR1 is SQVTM and CDR2 is ANQGSEA. The CDR3 runs to 14 residues. V lost 2 bases, J lost 4 bases, and 7 bases stayed unmatched. The CDR3 region has the DNA TGCAGCGTTGAAAACCCCGGGACAGCCTATGGCTACACCTTC. Its translation: CSVENPGTAYGYTF.

The chain recombines TRBV9 with TRBJ2-7; the match to TRBD2 covers 8 bases. The CDR3 loop spans 16 amino acids. CDR1 SGDLS and CDR2 YYNGEE come from the germline V gene. The V segment lost 0 bases and the J segment 4 bases; nucleotides outside the gene matches: 9. CDR3 region: CASSVGKRGPLYEQYF. The CDR3 nucleotides read TGTGCCAGCAGCGTAGGTAAGCGGGGGCCGCTTTACGAGCAGTACTTC.

The gene calls are TRBV27 and TRBJ1-1; no definite D call. V dropped 3 bases and J dropped 1 base, with 9 bases sitting between them. Germline V CDR1 and CDR2: MNHEY, SMNVEV (reference sequence). The CDR3 runs to 14 residues. The CDR3 DNA reads as TGTGCCAGCAGTTTCGGTCACCCGAACACTGAAGCTTTCTTT. Translating gives CASSFGHPNTEAFF.

There are a few counts of this clone. J is TRBJ1-6 and V is TRBV30; D unclear. The CDR3 spans 15 residues. Trimming shortened V by 3 bases and J by 7 bases, and 16 bases separated the two germline ends. Germline CDR1 GTSNPN, CDR2 SVGIG (reference sequence). The CDR3 loop reads CAWRFRSSENSPLHF. The CDR3 nucleotides read TGTGCCTGGAGGTTCCGGTCCTCCGAGAATTCACCCCTCCACTTT.

CDR3 coding DNA: TGTGCCAGCTCCTCTCTCTCCTACAATGAGCAGTTCTTC. It codes for CASSSLSYNEQFF. This chain joins TRBV18 and TRBJ2-1; D gene unclear. This CDR3 has 13 residues. V was cut by 6 bases and J by 0 bases, with 6 bases left in between. Germline V gene data show CDR1 as KGHSH and CDR2 as LQKENI. Filled out from reference TRBV18 and TRBJ2-1, the complete variable domain reads NAGVMQNPRHLVRRRGQEARLRCSPMKGHSHVYWYRQLPEEGLKFMVYLQKENIIDESGMPKERFSAEFPKEGPSILRIQQVVRGDSAAYFCASSSLSYNEQFFGPGTRLTVL.

The chain has TRBV9 and TRBJ2-5; D is possibly TRBD2 (5 bases). The V gene's germline CDR1 is SGDLS and CDR2 YYNGEE. This CDR3 has 16 residues. Trimming pared 0 bases from V and 4 bases from J, leaving 16 bases between. CDR3: CASSVGDRDHGETQYF. For the CDR3, the DNA is TGTGCCAGCAGCGTAGGAGATCGGGATCACGGAGAGACCCAGTACTTC.

The chain uses TRBV30 and TRBJ1-1, with D possibly TRBD1 on 5 matching bases. The CDR3 is 17 residues long. Per the germline V gene, CDR1 is GTSNPN and CDR2 is SVGIG (reference sequence). The germline V and J ends were trimmed by 0 bases and 4 bases, with 21 bases remaining between them. DNA for the CDR3: TGTGCCTGGAGTGTAATAGGGACTTTCCTAGTAGTCACTGAAGCTTTCTTT. Residues: CAWSVIGTFLVVTEAFF.

The chain uses TRBV5-1 and TRBJ2-3; no reliable D call. CDR3 length: 16 amino acids. Germline values: CDR1 SGHRS, CDR2 YFSETQ. Between the trimmed V and J ends, which lost 2 bases and 6 bases, there was a span of 19 bases. CDR3 sequence (DNA): TGCGCCAGCAGCTTTGCGGTTCTAGGATCGGTGGATACGCAGTATTTT. Its translation is CASSFAVLGSVDTQYF.

The CDR3 protein is CASSGGGHNGGAFF. The CDR3 DNA follows: TGTGCCAGCAGTGGGGGCGGACATAACGGCGGAGCTTTCTTT. The chain carries TRBV6-6 and TRBJ1-1; D might be TRBD1 (6 bases). CDR1 and CDR2 (germline): MNHNY, SVGAGI (reference sequence). The length of the CDR3 is 14 residues. The germline V and J ends were trimmed by 5 bases and 10 bases, with 20 bases remaining between them.

The CDR3 coding sequence is TGTGCCAGCAGTCCCGGTGGGGGGTACCCCACCGGGGAGCTGTTTTTT. Encoded protein: CASSPGGGYPTGELFF. The rearrangement joins TRBV7-9 to TRBJ2-2; weak D call: TRBD2 (6 bases). The CDR3 length is 16 residues. The germline V gene has CDR1 SEHNR and CDR2 FQNEAQ (reference sequence). Trimming took off 6 bases at V and 4 bases at J, with 18 bases between the two ends. The complete variable domain, with remaining parts taken from reference TRBV7-9 and TRBJ2-2, reads DTGVSQNPRHKITKRGQNVTFRCDPISEHNRLYWYRQTLGQGPEFLTYFQNEAQLEKSRLLSDRFSAERPKGSFSTLEIQRTEQGDSAMYLCASSPGGGYPTGELFFGEGSRLTVL.

CDR3 loop: CASSFIAGGLGDTQYF. CDR3 nucleotide sequence: TGTGCCAGCAGCTTCATAGCGGGGGGGCTTGGAGATACGCAGTATTTT. V usage is TRBV5-4 and J usage is TRBJ2-3, with TRBD2 matching 11 bases. V dropped 2 bases and J dropped 5; count of bases not matched to a gene: 7. In germline, CDR1 is SGHNT, CDR2 YYREEE (reference sequence). The length of the CDR3 is 16 residues. Looking up the rest from reference TRBV5-4 and TRBJ2-3 gives the full variable domain: ETGVTQSPTHLIKTRGQQVTLRCSSQSGHNTVSWYQQALGQGPQFIFQYYREEENGRGNFPPRFSGLQFPNYSSELNVNALELDDSALYLCASSFIAGGLGDTQYFGPGTRLTVL.